The 23 T cell receptor beta chains listed next were all sequenced from one sample in a study of control samples from healthy donors and cancer patients. Generated by immunoSEQ multiplex PCR, the TCRdb table keeps only in-frame clones and is missing some. The sample has 46,000 or so clones, about 93% seen once. The sequenced material came from PBMCs. Receptor source: a woman aged 50 to 60 with head and neck cancer.

The genes are TRBV5-1 and TRBJ2-1; D is uncertain. This CDR3 is 13 amino acids long. Germline CDR1 reads SGHRS; CDR2 reads YFSETQ. V was shortened by 0 bases and J by 15 bases, with 16 bases between the two germline ends. The CDR3 DNA sequence: TGCGCCAGCAGCTTGGCTCCCCAAGGCTCATGGTTCTTC. Protein: CASSLAPQGSWFF.

V gene TRBV6-1 combines with J gene TRBJ2-2; D ambiguous. Trimming removed 2 bases from V and 0 bases from J, with 7 bases in between. Looked up from germline, CDR1 is MNHNS and CDR2 is SASEGT. This CDR3 is 15 amino acids long. CDR3: CASSERASNTGELFF. In DNA form, the CDR3 reads TGTGCCAGCAGTGAAAGGGCATCGAACACCGGGGAGCTGTTTTTT.

The chain is built from TRBV19 and TRBJ1-5; 12 bases line up with TRBD1. Germline assignment: CDR1 LNHDA and CDR2 SQIVND (reference sequence). This CDR3 region has 17 residues. V was clipped by 4 bases and J by 6 bases; unmatched bases: 10. The CDR3 region is CASSKGQGATLVQPQHF. CDR3 nucleotide sequence: TGTGCCAGTAGTAAGGGACAGGGGGCCACCCTAGTTCAGCCCCAGCATTTT. Complete variable domain (other parts from reference TRBV19 and TRBJ1-5): DGGITQSPKYLFRKEGQNVTLSCEQNLNHDAMYWYRQDPGQGLRLIYYSQIVNDFQKGDIAEGYSVSREKKESFPLTVTSAQKNPTAFYLCASSKGQGATLVQPQHFGDGTRLSIL.

The rearrangement joins TRBV7-3 to TRBJ2-3; TRBD1 agrees at 7 bases. The CDR3 length is 14 residues. Germline V CDR1 and CDR2: SGHTA, FQGTGA. V was clipped by 5 bases and J by 2 bases; unmatched bases: 4. In DNA, the CDR3 is TGTGCCAGCAGCACCGGACAGGCCACAGATACGCAGTATTTT. Protein sequence: CASSTGQATDTQYF. Looking up the rest from reference TRBV7-3 and TRBJ2-3 gives the full variable domain: GAGVSQTPSNKVTEKGKYVELRCDPISGHTALYWYRQSLGQGPEFLIYFQGTGAADDSGLPNDRFFAVRPEGSVSTLKIQRTERGDSAVYLCASSTGQATDTQYFGPGTRLTVL.

In its sample, this clone was seen once. The chain joins TRBV9 to TRBJ2-1; 8 bases match TRBD1. CDR1 is SGDLS and CDR2 is YYNGEE in the germline V gene. The trim removed 3 bases at V and 4 bases at J, leaving 6 bases unmatched. The CDR3 runs 15 residues. This chain's CDR3 is CASSAGTGVYNEQFF. The CDR3 nucleotides are TGTGCCAGCAGCGCCGGGACAGGAGTATACAATGAGCAGTTCTTC.

J is TRBJ2-5 and V is TRBV6-5, with D possibly matching TRBD2 (6 bases). CDR1 and CDR2 (germline): MNHEY, SVGAGI. Trimming removed 11 bases at V and 5 bases at J, with 12 bases between. The CDR3 extends over 11 amino acids. CDR3 amino acids: CAGGLRETQYF. CDR3 DNA sequence: TGTGCCGGGGGGTTGAGGGAGACCCAGTACTTC.

The chain employs TRBV11-3 and TRBJ2-7; a possible D gene is TRBD2 (5 bases). The CDR3 is 16 amino acids. Germline-derived CDR1 and CDR2 are SGHNT and YENEEA. Deletions cut 5 bases from V and 3 bases from J, with 20 bases between. The CDR3, as DNA: TGTGCCAGCAGCCCGAGCGGCCCGGACTCTGTCTACGAGCAGTACTTC. As protein: CASSPSGPDSVYEQYF.

The V gene is TRBV28, the J gene TRBJ1-5; D remains unclear. This CDR3 is built from 13 residues. V was clipped by 7 bases and J by 0 bases, with 7 bases between them. Germline V gives CDR1 MDHEN, CDR2 SYDVKM. The CDR3 nucleotides read TGTGCCAGCAAGAAGAATAGCAATCAGCCCCAGCATTTT. Residues: CASKKNSNQPQHF.

The gene calls are TRBV7-2 and TRBJ1-4, with D possibly matching TRBD1 (5 bases). The V end lost 3 bases, the J end lost 0 bases, and 8 bases lay between the germline ends. Per the germline V gene, CDR1 is SGHTA and CDR2 is FQGNSA. The CDR3 consists of 15 residues. This chain's CDR3 is CASSFGGATNEKLFF. In DNA, the CDR3 is TGTGCCAGCAGCTTTGGGGGGGCAACTAATGAAAAACTGTTTTTT.

The V gene is TRBV30, the J gene TRBJ2-3; D remains ambiguous. Deletions cut 1 base from V and 3 bases from J, with 8 bases between. Germline CDR1 GTSNPN, CDR2 SVGIG (reference sequence). There are 13 residues in the CDR3. The CDR3 reads CAWSEGGTDTQYF. CDR3 DNA sequence: TGTGCCTGGAGTGAGGGCGGTACAGATACGCAGTATTTT.

The chain's CDR3 is CASRFNRGPYEQYF. In DNA form, the CDR3 reads TGCGCCAGCAGATTTAACAGGGGCCCCTACGAGCAGTACTTC. The J gene is TRBJ2-7, the V gene TRBV5-1; 7 bases agree with TRBD1. Germline V gene lookup returns CDR1 SGHRS and CDR2 YFSETQ. V shed 5 bases, J shed 2 bases, and the junction held 7 bases outside the gene matches. This CDR3 comprises 14 residues. Together with reference TRBV5-1 and TRBJ2-7, the CDR3 gives the full variable domain: KAGVTQTPRYLIKTRGQQVTLSCSPISGHRSVSWYQQTPGQGLQFLFEYFSETQRNKGNFPGRFSGRQFSNSRSEMNVSTLELGDSALYLCASRFNRGPYEQYFGPGTRLTVT.

This chain links TRBV13 with TRBJ2-7; tentatively, D is TRBD2 (6 bases). Looked up from germline, CDR1 is PRHDT and CDR2 is FYEKMQ (reference sequence). The V end was cut by 2 bases, the J end by 5 bases, with 22 bases between. This CDR3 contains 17 residues. The CDR3 loop is CASSLIGSRPGVNEQYF. The DNA of the CDR3 is TGTGCCAGCAGCTTAATCGGGAGCCGCCCCGGGGTGAACGAGCAGTACTTC. Variable domain in full (rest from reference TRBV13 and TRBJ2-7): AAGVIQSPRHLIKEKRETATLKCYPIPRHDTVYWYQQGPGQDPQFLISFYEKMQSDKGSIPDRFSAQQFSDYHSELNMSSLELGDSALYFCASSLIGSRPGVNEQYFGPGTRLTVT.

The chain combines TRBV5-6 with TRBJ1-3; the D gene is possibly TRBD1 (5 bases). The CDR3 consists of 17 residues. Germline CDR1 reads SGHDT; CDR2 reads YYEEEE. The germline V and J ends were trimmed by 5 bases and 4 bases, with 22 bases remaining between them. The CDR3 reads CASSSTSGSGAGNTIYF. The CDR3 DNA reads as TGTGCCAGCAGTTCCACCTCAGGGTCAGGTGCAGGAAACACCATATATTTT. Variable domain in full (rest from reference TRBV5-6 and TRBJ1-3): DAGVTQSPTHLIKTRGQQVTLRCSPKSGHDTVSWYQQALGQGPQFIFQYYEEEERQRGNFPDRFSGHQFPNYSSELNVNALLLGDSALYLCASSSTSGSGAGNTIYFGEGSWLTVV.

V usage is TRBV5-1 and J usage is TRBJ2-5; TRBD2 is a possible D gene (6 bases). Per germline, CDR1 SGHRS and CDR2 YFSETQ. V gave up 0 bases and J gave up 3 bases, with 15 bases separating them. The CDR3 spans 16 residues. CDR3: CASSLGLTRGEETQYF. The CDR3 nucleotides are TGCGCCAGCAGCTTGGGTCTTACGCGGGGAGAAGAGACCCAGTACTTC.

This clone was seen just once. This chain joins TRBV10-3 and TRBJ1-1, with D possibly matching TRBD1 (6 bases). The V gene's germline CDR1 is ENHRY and CDR2 SYGVKD. Trimming left V 0 bases short and J 1 base short, with 12 bases between. This CDR3 is built from 16 residues. The CDR3 protein is CAISESIVGANTEAFF. Here the CDR3 DNA reads TGTGCCATCAGTGAGTCGATAGTGGGGGCGAACACTGAAGCTTTCTTT.

The gene calls are TRBV28 and TRBJ2-3; TRBD1 is a possible D gene (5 bases). V gave up 3 bases and J gave up 3 bases, with 10 bases separating them. CDR3 length: 14 residues. Germline lookup yields CDR1 MDHEN and CDR2 SYDVKM. Here the CDR3 DNA reads TGTGCCAGCAGTTTCCAGGGTGGTACAGATACGCAGTATTTT. Translation gives CASSFQGGTDTQYF.

This chain uses TRBV7-2 with TRBJ2-3; D may be TRBD1 (5 bases). V was clipped by 4 bases and J by 7 bases, with 12 bases between them. In germline, CDR1 is SGHTA, CDR2 FQGNSA. The CDR3 is made up of 13 amino acids. In nucleotides, the CDR3 is TGTGCCAGCAGCTCACCGGACATAAATACGCAGTATTTT. Translated: CASSSPDINTQYF.

This rearrangement joins TRBV28 to TRBJ1-4; D is uncertain. From germline, CDR1 is MDHEN and CDR2 SYDVKM. Trimming took 5 bases from V and 4 from J, leaving 17 bases between them. CDR3 length equals 16 residues. CDR3 in DNA: TGTGCCAGCAGTCCCTTTACAGTGTTGAATAATGAAAAACTGTTTTTT. Amino acid sequence: CASSPFTVLNNEKLFF.

In its sample, this clone was seen a few times. This chain uses TRBV28 with TRBJ2-7; D is perhaps TRBD2 (6 bases). Trimming pared 2 bases from V and 2 bases from J, leaving 19 bases between. Germline V gives CDR1 MDHEN, CDR2 SYDVKM. There are 17 residues in the CDR3. The CDR3 protein is CASSLGQGLQPTYEQYF. Written as DNA, the CDR3 is TGTGCCAGCAGTTTAGGTCAGGGACTCCAGCCCACCTACGAGCAGTACTTC.

The chain uses TRBV19 and TRBJ2-7; 12 nucleotides align to TRBD2. The CDR3 covers 15 residues. Trimming at V came to 5 bases and at J to 5 bases, leaving 7 bases not matched to a gene. Germline CDR1 reads LNHDA; CDR2 reads SQIVND (reference sequence). CDR3 sequence reads: CASSVGLAGSDEQYF. CDR3 DNA sequence: TGTGCCAGTAGTGTCGGACTAGCGGGATCCGACGAGCAGTACTTC.

This chain uses TRBV6-5 with TRBJ2-1, with a possible D match to TRBD1 (6 bases). The germline CDR1 and CDR2 sequences are MNHEY and SVGAGI. This CDR3 region has 12 residues. Trimming took 6 bases from V and 10 from J, leaving 13 bases between them. For the CDR3, the DNA is TGTGCCAGCAGGGCAGGGGAGACGGAGCAGTTCTTC. It is translated as CASRAGETEQFF.

This chain links TRBV15 with TRBJ2-7, with 7 bases lining up with TRBD1. CDR1 and CDR2 (germline): LNHNV, YYDKDF (reference sequence). V trimming: 5 bases; J trimming: 0 bases; junction bases outside the gene matches: 7. The CDR3 is made up of 15 amino acids. CDR3 protein: CATSGPGQSSYEQYF. In DNA, the CDR3 is TGTGCCACCAGCGGGCCGGGACAGAGCTCCTACGAGCAGTACTTC.

The chain links TRBV3-1 (or the pseudogene TRBV3-2) to TRBJ2-3; no clear D. The germline CDR1 and CDR2 sequences are LGHDT and YNNKEL (reference sequence). The CDR3 loop spans 14 amino acids. V lost 4 bases to trimming and J lost 5 bases, with 13 bases between them. CDR3 sequence reads: CASSPDRLQDTQYF. Here the CDR3 DNA reads TGTGCCAGCAGCCCCGATAGGCTGCAAGATACGCAGTATTTT.